The source of this T cell receptor beta chain is a study of post-analysis software for immune sequencing data. About this clonotype itself: Antigen specificity is unknown.

The study, taken as a whole, reports: Controls showed lower frequencies than patients for roughly five TRBV segments, and TRBV5-6, TRBV5-1 and TRBV20-1 were among these.

Unique molecular identifiers tagged the TCR beta cDNA libraries. One entry per CDR3 protein results from TCRdb running MiXCR on the PCR reads. The top ten hold roughly 6% of the sample, which has about half a million distinct CDR3 sequences, less than 40% seen once. V dropped 1 base and J dropped 5 bases, with 4 bases sitting between them. This CDR3 region has 12 residues. The germline V gene has CDR1 MNHEY and CDR2 SMNVEV (reference sequence). The sequencing input was blood. This rearrangement joins TRBV27 to TRBJ2-3; no firm D call. This clonotype originated in a girl younger than 18 with multiple sclerosis. The CDR3 reads CASSLFKDTQYF. CDR3 sequence (DNA): TGTGCCAGCAGTTTATTCAAAGATACGCAGTATTTT.